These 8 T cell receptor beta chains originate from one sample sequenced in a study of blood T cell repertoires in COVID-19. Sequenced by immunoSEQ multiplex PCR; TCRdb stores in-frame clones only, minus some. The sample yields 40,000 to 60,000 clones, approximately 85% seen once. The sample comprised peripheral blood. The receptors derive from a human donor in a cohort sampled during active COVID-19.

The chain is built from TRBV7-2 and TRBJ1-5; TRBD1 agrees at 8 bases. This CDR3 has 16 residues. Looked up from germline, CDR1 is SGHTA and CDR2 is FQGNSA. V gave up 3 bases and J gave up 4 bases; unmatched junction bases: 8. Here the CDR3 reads CASSFRGQGWNQPQHF. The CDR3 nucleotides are TGTGCCAGCAGCTTCCGAGGACAGGGATGGAATCAGCCCCAGCATTTT.

The CDR3 is CATQGALNTEAFF. In nucleotides, the CDR3 is TGTGCGACCCAGGGGGCCCTGAACACTGAAGCTTTCTTT. The chain combines TRBV5-5 with TRBJ1-1; 8 bases are a match to TRBD1. Germline-derived CDR1 and CDR2 are SGHKS and YYEKEE (reference sequence). The CDR3 has 13 residues. The whole variable domain, filled in from reference TRBV5-5 and TRBJ1-1, reads DAGVTQSPTHLIKTRGQQVTLRCSPISGHKSVSWYQQVLGQGPQFIFQYYEKEERGRGNFPDRFSARQFPNYSSELNVNALLLGDSALYLCATQGALNTEAFFGQGTRLTVV.

CDR3 DNA: TGTGCCAGCAGCTTAAGTCCAATTAACACCGGGGAGCTGTTTTTT. This codes for CASSLSPINTGELFF. The chain employs TRBV7-3 and TRBJ2-2, with no clear D. CDR1 SGHTA and CDR2 FQGTGA come from the germline V gene. V dropped 1 base and J dropped 2 bases, with 8 bases sitting between them. This CDR3 has 15 amino acids.

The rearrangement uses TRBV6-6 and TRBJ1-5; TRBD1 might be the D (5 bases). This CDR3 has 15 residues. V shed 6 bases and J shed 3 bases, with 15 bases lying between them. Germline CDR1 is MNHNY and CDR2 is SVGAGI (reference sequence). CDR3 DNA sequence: TGTGCCAGCAGACCCAGCGACAGATCCAATCAGCCCCAGCATTTT. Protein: CASRPSDRSNQPQHF.

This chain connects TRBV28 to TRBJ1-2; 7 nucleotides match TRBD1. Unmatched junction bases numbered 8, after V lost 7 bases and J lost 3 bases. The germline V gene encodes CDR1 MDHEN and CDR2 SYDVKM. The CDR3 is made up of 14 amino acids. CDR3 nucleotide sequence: TGTGCCAGCACCACGGGACAGTTGGACTATGGCTACACCTTC. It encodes CASTTGQLDYGYTF.

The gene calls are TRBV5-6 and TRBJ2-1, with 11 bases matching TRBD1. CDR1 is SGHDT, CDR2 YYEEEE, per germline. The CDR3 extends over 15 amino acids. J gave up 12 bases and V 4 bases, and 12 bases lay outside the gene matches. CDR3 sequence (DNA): TGTGCCAGCAGCGAGCTGGACAGGGGGCAATTAGGGCAGTTCTTC. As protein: CASSELDRGQLGQFF.

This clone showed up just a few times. The CDR3 spells CASSGAGENQPQHF. DNA of the CDR3: TGTGCCAGCAGTGGCGCAGGGGAAAATCAGCCCCAGCATTTT. The genes are TRBV2 and TRBJ1-5, with TRBD1 as a possible D gene (6 bases). In germline, CDR1 is SNHLY, CDR2 FYNNEI. The CDR3 has 14 residues. The ends were cut back, 4 bases at V and 4 bases at J, with 11 bases in the middle.

CDR3 sequence (DNA): TGCAGCGCAGGGGTAGGGCTAGTCTCTTACAATGAGCAGTTCTTC. Translating it yields CSAGVGLVSYNEQFF. The rearrangement links TRBV29-1 to TRBJ2-1; D perhaps matches TRBD1 (6 bases). The germline V gene has CDR1 SQVTM and CDR2 ANQGSEA. The CDR3 totals 15 residues. The V end lost 7 bases, the J end lost 4 bases, and 20 bases lay between the germline ends.